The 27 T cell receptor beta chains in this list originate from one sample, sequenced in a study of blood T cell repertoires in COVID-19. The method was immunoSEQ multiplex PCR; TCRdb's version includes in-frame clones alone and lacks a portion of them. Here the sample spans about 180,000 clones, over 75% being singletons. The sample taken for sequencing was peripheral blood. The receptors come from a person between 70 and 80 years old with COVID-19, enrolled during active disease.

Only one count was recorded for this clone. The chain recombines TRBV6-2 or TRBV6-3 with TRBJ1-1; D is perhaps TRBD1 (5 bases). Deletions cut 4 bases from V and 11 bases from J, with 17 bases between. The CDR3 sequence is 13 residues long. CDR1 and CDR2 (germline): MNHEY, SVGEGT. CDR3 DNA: TGTGCCAGCAGTTTCGGGGACTCGGCGAGGGCTTTCTTT. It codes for CASSFGDSARAFF.

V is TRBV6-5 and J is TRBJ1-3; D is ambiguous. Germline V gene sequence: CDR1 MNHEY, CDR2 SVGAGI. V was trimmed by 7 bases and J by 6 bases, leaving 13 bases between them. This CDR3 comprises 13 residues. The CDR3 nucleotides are TGTGCCAGCACCAAGGCGGGCGCAAACACCATATATTTT. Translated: CASTKAGANTIYF.

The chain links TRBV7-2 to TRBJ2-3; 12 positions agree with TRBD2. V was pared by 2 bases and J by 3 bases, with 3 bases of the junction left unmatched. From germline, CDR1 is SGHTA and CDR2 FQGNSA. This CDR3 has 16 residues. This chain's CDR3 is CASSLLAGGPTDTQYF. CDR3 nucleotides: TGTGCCAGCAGCTTACTAGCGGGGGGGCCAACAGATACGCAGTATTTT.

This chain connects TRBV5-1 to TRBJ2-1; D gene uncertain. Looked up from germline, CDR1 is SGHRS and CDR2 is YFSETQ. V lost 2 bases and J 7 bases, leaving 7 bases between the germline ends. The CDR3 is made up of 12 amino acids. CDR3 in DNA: TGCGCCAGCAGCTTCGACTTTAATGAGCAGTTCTTC. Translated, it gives CASSFDFNEQFF.

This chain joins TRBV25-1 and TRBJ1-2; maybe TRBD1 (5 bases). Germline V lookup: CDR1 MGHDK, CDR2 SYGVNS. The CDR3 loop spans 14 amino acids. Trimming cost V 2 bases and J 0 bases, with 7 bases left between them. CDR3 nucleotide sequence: TGTGCCAGCAGTGAACAGGGTTCTAACTATGGCTACACCTTC. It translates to CASSEQGSNYGYTF.

CDR3 in amino acids: CASSDQGNTGELFF. CDR3 in DNA: TGTGCCAGCAGTGACCAGGGTAACACCGGGGAGCTGTTTTTT. The V gene is TRBV2, the J gene TRBJ2-2; D is possibly TRBD1 (5 bases). This CDR3 is 14 amino acids long. CDR1 is SNHLY, CDR2 FYNNEI, per germline. V was pared by 3 bases and J by 2 bases, with 7 bases between.

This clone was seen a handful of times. The CDR3 region is CASRGPKGSGEQFF. CDR3 DNA: TGTGCCAGCAGGGGACCTAAGGGTAGCGGTGAGCAGTTCTTC. The chain joins TRBV2 to TRBJ2-1; weak D call: TRBD2 (6 bases). The V gene lost 6 bases and the J gene lost 9 bases, with 18 bases spanning the gap. CDR1 SNHLY and CDR2 FYNNEI come from the germline V gene. The CDR3 totals 14 residues. The variable domain in full, with the rest retrieved from reference TRBV2 and TRBJ2-1, is EPEVTQTPSHQVTQMGQEVILRCVPISNHLYFYWYRQILGQKVEFLVSFYNNEISEKSEIFDDQFSVERPDGSNFTLKIRSTKLEDSAMYFCASRGPKGSGEQFFGPGTRLTVL.

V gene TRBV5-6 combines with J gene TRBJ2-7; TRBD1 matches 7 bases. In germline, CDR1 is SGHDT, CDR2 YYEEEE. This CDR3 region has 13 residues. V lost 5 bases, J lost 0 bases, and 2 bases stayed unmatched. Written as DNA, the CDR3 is TGTGCCAGCAGTCGACAGGGCTCCTACGAGCAGTACTTC. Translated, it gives CASSRQGSYEQYF.

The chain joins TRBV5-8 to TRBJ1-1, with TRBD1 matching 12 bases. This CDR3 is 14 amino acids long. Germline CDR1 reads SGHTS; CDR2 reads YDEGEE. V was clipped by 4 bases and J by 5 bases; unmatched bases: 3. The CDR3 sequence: CASSGGQGATEAFF. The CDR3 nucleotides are TGTGCCAGCAGCGGGGGACAGGGGGCGACTGAAGCTTTCTTT.

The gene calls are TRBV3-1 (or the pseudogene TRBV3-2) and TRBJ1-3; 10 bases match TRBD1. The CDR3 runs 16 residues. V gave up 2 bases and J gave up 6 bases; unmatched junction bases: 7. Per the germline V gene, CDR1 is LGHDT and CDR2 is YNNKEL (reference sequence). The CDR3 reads CASSQLRQGAENTIYF. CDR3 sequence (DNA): TGTGCCAGCAGCCAACTACGACAGGGGGCGGAAAACACCATATATTTT.

CDR3 nucleotides: TGTGCCAGCAGCCCACTCCTGACGGGAGAAGCTTTCTTT. Amino acids: CASSPLLTGEAFF. J is TRBJ1-1 and V is TRBV6-5; D gene uncertain. From germline, CDR1 is MNHEY and CDR2 SVGAGI. The CDR3 loop spans 13 amino acids. V lost 6 bases, J lost 8 bases, and 16 bases lay in between.

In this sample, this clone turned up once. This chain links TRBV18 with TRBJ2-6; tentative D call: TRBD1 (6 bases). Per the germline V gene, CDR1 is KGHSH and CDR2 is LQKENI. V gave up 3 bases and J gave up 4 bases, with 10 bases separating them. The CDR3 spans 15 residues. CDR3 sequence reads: CASSPQGTGANVLTF. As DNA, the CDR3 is TGTGCCAGCTCACCTCAGGGGACCGGGGCCAACGTCCTGACTTTC.

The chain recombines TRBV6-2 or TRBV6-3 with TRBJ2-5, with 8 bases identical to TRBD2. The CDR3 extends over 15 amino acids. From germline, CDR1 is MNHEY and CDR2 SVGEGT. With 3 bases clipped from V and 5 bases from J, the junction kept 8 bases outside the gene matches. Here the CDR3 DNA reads TGTGCCAGCAGTTATGATCCGGGAGGGAGGGAGACCCAGTACTTC. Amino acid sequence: CASSYDPGGRETQYF.

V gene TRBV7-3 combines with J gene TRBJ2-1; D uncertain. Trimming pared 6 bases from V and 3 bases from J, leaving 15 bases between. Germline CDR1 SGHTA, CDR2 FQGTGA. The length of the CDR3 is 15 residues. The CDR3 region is CASSSSEQNYNEQFF. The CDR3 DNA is TGTGCCAGCAGTAGCAGCGAGCAAAACTACAATGAGCAGTTCTTC.

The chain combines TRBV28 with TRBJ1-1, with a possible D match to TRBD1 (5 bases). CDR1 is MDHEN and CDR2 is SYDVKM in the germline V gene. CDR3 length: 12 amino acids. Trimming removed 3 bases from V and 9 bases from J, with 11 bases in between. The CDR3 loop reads CASSFSGRKAFF. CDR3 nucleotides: TGTGCCAGCAGTTTTTCAGGGAGGAAAGCTTTCTTT.

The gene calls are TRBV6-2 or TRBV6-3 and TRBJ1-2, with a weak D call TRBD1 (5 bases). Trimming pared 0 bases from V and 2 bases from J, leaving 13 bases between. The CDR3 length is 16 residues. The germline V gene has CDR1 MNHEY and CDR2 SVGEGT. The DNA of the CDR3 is TGTGCCAGCAGTTACTCGAGGTCGGGGGGAAACTATGGCTACACCTTC. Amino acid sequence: CASSYSRSGGNYGYTF.

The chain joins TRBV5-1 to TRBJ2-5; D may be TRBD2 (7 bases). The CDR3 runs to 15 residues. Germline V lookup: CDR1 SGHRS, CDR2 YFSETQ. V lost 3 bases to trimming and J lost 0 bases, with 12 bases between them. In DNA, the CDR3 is TGCGCCAGCAGCTCCGGGGGGCTGGACCAAGAGACCCAGTACTTC. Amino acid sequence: CASSSGGLDQETQYF.

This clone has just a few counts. The CDR3 DNA is TGTGCCAGCAGCTTAGGGTCTAGCGGAAACTACGAGCAGTACTTC. Residues: CASSLGSSGNYEQYF. V usage is TRBV7-6 and J usage is TRBJ2-7; 7 bases map to TRBD2. Trimming at V came to 1 base and at J to 3 bases, leaving 6 bases not matched to a gene. Germline lookup yields CDR1 SGHVS and CDR2 FNYEAQ. The CDR3 is 15 amino acids.

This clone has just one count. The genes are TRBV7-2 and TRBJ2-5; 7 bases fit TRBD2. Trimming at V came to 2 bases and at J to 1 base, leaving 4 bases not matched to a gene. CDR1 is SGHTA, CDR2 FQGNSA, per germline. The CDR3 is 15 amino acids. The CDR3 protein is CASSLTRGTQETQYF. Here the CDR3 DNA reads TGTGCCAGCAGCTTAACGCGGGGGACCCAAGAGACCCAGTACTTC.

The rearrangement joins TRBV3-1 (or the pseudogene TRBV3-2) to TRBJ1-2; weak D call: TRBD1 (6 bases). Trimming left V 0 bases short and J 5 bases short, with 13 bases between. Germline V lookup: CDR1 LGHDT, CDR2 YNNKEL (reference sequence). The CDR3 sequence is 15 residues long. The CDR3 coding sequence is TGTGCCAGCAGCCAAGATTTGGGGGCGGTGTATGGCTACACCTTC. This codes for CASSQDLGAVYGYTF.

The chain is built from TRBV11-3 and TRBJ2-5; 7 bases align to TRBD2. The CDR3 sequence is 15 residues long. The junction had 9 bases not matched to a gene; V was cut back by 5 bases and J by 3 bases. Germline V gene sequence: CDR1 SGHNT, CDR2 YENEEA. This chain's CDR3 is CASSTNGLGEETQYF. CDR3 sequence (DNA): TGTGCCAGCAGCACCAACGGACTAGGGGAAGAGACCCAGTACTTC. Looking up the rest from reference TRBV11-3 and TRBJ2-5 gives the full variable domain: EAGVVQSPRYKIIEKKQPVAFWCNPISGHNTLYWYLQNLGQGPELLIRYENEEAVDDSQLPKDRFSAERLKGVDSTLKIQPAELGDSAVYLCASSTNGLGEETQYFGPGTRLLVL.

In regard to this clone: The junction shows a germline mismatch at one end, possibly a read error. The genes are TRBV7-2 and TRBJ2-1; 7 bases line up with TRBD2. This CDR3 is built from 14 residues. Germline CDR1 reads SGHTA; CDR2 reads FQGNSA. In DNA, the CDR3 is TGTGCCAGCAGACCCTCCGGGACTACCAATAAGCAGTTCTTC. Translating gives CASRPSGTTNKQFF.

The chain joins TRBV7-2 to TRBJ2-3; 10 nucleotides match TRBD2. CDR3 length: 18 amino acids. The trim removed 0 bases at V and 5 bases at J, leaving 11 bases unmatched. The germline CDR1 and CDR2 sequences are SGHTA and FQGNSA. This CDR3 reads CASSLASGLAGAVDTQYF. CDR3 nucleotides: TGTGCCAGCAGCTTAGCGTCGGGGCTAGCGGGGGCCGTAGATACGCAGTATTTT.

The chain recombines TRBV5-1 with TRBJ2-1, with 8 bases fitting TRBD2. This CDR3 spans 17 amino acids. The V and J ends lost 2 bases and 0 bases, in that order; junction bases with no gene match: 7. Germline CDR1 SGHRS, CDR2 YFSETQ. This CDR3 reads CASSLSGSGSSYNEQFF. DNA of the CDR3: TGCGCCAGCAGCTTATCGGGGAGCGGGAGCTCCTACAATGAGCAGTTCTTC.

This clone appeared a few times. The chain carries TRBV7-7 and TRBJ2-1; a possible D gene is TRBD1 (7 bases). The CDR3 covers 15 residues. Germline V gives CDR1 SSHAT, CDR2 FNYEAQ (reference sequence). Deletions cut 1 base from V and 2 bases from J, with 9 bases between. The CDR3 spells CASSLGRGPYNEQFF. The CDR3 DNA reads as TGTGCCAGCAGCTTAGGGAGGGGGCCCTACAATGAGCAGTTCTTC.

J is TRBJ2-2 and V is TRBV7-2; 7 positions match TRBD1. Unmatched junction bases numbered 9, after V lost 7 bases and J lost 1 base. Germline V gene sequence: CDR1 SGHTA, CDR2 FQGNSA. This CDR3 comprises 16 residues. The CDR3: CASTLPTGMNTGELFF. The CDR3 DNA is TGTGCCAGCACCCTCCCGACAGGGATGAACACCGGGGAGCTGTTTTTT. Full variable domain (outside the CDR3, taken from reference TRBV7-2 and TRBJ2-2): GAGVSQSPSNKVTEKGKDVELRCDPISGHTALYWYRQSLGQGLEFLIYFQGNSAPDKSGLPSDRFSAERTGGSVSTLTIQRTQQEDSAVYLCASTLPTGMNTGELFFGEGSRLTVL.

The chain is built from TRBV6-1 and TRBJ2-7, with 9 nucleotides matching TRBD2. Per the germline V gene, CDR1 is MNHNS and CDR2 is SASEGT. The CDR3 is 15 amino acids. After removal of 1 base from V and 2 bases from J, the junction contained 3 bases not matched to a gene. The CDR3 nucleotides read TGTGCCAGCAGTGAAGAGGTAGCGGGGGCCTACGAGCAGTACTTC. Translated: CASSEEVAGAYEQYF.